Following are 17 T cell receptor beta chains from one sample sequenced in a study of T cell repertoires in cytomegalovirus infection. For these TCRs, the target antigens are not known. Via MiXCR, TCRdb re-called the reads, giving one row per CDR3 protein. The data show 380,000 or so distinct CDR3 sequences, with about 35% seen just once and 13% held by the top ten. This specimen consisted of cultured PBMCs, obtained from culture after CMV antigen stimulation. These receptors all stem from a human donor in good health (CMV status not recorded). Some clones in this sample may be carry-over from other donors' samples.

This clonotype came up many times. This chain's CDR3 is CASSLNSLAPYYEQYV. The CDR3 DNA reads as TGTGCCAGCAGCTTAAATTCATTAGCTCCTTATTACGAGCAGTACGTC. The rearrangement links TRBV7-2 to TRBJ2-7; D is unclear. Germline V lookup: CDR1 SGHTA, CDR2 FQGNSA. The CDR3 is 16 residues long. V lost 2 bases, J lost 4 bases, and 18 bases lay in between.

This clonotype has a handful of counts. CDR3 DNA sequence: TGTGCCAGCAGCTCCGGCTCGGACACCTCCTACGAGCAGTACTTC. Residues: CASSSGSDTSYEQYF. V is TRBV7-2 and J is TRBJ2-7; TRBD1 is a possible D gene (5 bases). V was cut by 4 bases and J by 0 bases, with 13 bases left in between. The CDR3 extends over 15 amino acids. The germline CDR1 and CDR2 sequences are SGHTA and FQGNSA.

CDR3 DNA sequence: TGTGCCACCCGCGGGACTAGCAGCGAGCAGTACGTC. Residues: CATRGTSSEQYV. The chain recombines TRBV24-1 with TRBJ2-7, with 9 bases fitting TRBD2. V dropped 9 bases and J dropped 6; count of bases not matched to a gene: 5. From germline, CDR1 is KGHDR and CDR2 SFDVKD. The CDR3 is made up of 12 amino acids.

V usage is TRBV19 and J usage is TRBJ2-1; D is perhaps TRBD2 (6 bases). The CDR3 has 15 residues. Germline V gives CDR1 LNHDA, CDR2 SQIVND (reference sequence). Trimming left V 3 bases short and J 4 bases short, with 13 bases between. The CDR3, as DNA: TGTGCCAGTAGTATCTCACGGGAGTTGTACAATGAGCAGTTCTTC. This codes for CASSISRELYNEQFF. The whole variable domain, filled in from reference TRBV19 and TRBJ2-1, reads DGGITQSPKYLFRKEGQNVTLSCEQNLNHDAMYWYRQDPGQGLRLIYYSQIVNDFQKGDIAEGYSVSREKKESFPLTVTSAQKNPTAFYLCASSISRELYNEQFFGPGTRLTVL.

This clonotype has only a few counts. V usage is TRBV5-1 and J usage is TRBJ2-7, with 14 bases matching TRBD2. CDR1 and CDR2 (germline): SGHRS, YFSETQ. This CDR3 comprises 14 residues. The J segment lost 7 bases and the V segment lost 4 bases, leaving 4 bases of the junction unmatched. CDR3 protein: CASSPGLAGGEQYF. CDR3 coding DNA: TGCGCCAGCAGCCCTGGACTAGCGGGAGGTGAGCAGTACTTC.

This clonotype has just a few counts. This sequence joins TRBV3-1 and TRBJ1-1; D call uncertain. V lost 0 bases and J 5 bases, leaving 7 bases between the germline ends. Per the germline V gene, CDR1 is LGHDT and CDR2 is YNNKEL (reference sequence). This CDR3 is 13 amino acids long. The CDR3 protein is CASSQERRTEAFF. The DNA of the CDR3 is TGTGCCAGCAGCCAAGAAAGACGTACTGAAGCTTTCTTT.

This rearrangement joins TRBV28 to TRBJ2-7, with D unresolved. Deletions cut 10 bases from V and 0 bases from J, with 7 bases between. This CDR3 contains 11 residues. Germline V CDR1 and CDR2: MDHEN, SYDVKM. CDR3 protein: CATINSYEQYF. CDR3 bases: TGTGCCACCATTAACTCCTACGAGCAGTACTTC.

CDR3 sequence: CASSSGQGLGDGYTF. The CDR3 DNA reads as TGTGCCAGCAGTTCCGGACAGGGGCTAGGGGATGGCTACACCTTC. V gene TRBV6-5 combines with J gene TRBJ1-2; 9 bases fit TRBD1. The CDR3 totals 15 residues. V dropped 4 bases and J dropped 6; count of bases not matched to a gene: 9. Germline V gene sequence: CDR1 MNHEY, CDR2 SVGAGI.

This rearrangement joins TRBV19 to TRBJ2-1, with 11 bases that match TRBD2. Per germline, CDR1 LNHDA and CDR2 SQIVND (reference sequence). The ends lost 1 base at V and 2 bases at J; junction bases unmatched: 1. CDR3 length: 16 residues. As DNA, the CDR3 is TGTGCCAGTAGTATAGGACTAGCGGGGCCCTACAATGAGCAGTTCTTC. Protein: CASSIGLAGPYNEQFF.

The chain recombines TRBV29-1 with TRBJ2-5; D is ambiguous. Germline V gene sequence: CDR1 SQVTM, CDR2 ANQGSEA. V was shortened by 6 bases and J by 5 bases, with 13 bases between the two germline ends. This CDR3 contains 12 residues. The DNA for the CDR3 is TGCAGCGTCGCCAGGTCAAGGGAGACCCAGTACTTC. It codes for CSVARSRETQYF.

The rearrangement joins TRBV10-3 to TRBJ2-1; TRBD1 agrees at 7 bases. CDR3 size: 13 residues. V lost 2 bases, J lost 10 bases, and 5 bases stayed unmatched. CDR1 is ENHRY, CDR2 SYGVKD, per germline. The CDR3 DNA is TGTGCCATCAGTGAGACAGGGGTCGGCGAGCAGTTCTTC. As protein: CAISETGVGEQFF.

The rearrangement links TRBV19 to TRBJ2-3; 11 bases agree with TRBD2. The CDR3 is 17 amino acids. Germline CDR1 is LNHDA and CDR2 is SQIVND (reference sequence). V shed 1 base, J shed 1 base, and the junction held 4 bases outside the gene matches. The CDR3 region has the DNA TGTGCCAGTAGTATAGCGACTAGCGGGATGGGCACAGATACGCAGTATTTT. Residues: CASSIATSGMGTDTQYF.

The CDR3: CSASQGGSQPQHF. The CDR3 region has the DNA TGCAGTGCTAGCCAGGGTGGGAGTCAGCCCCAGCATTTT. J is TRBJ1-5 and V is TRBV20-1, with D possibly being TRBD1 (5 bases). Trimming took 3 bases from V and 6 from J, leaving 12 bases between them. Per germline, CDR1 DFQATT and CDR2 SNEGSKA (reference sequence). The CDR3 loop spans 13 amino acids.

The V gene is TRBV2, the J gene TRBJ2-7; TRBD2 aligns across 14 bases. The CDR3 extends over 15 amino acids. J gave up 6 bases and V 8 bases, and 9 bases lay outside the gene matches. Germline values: CDR1 SNHLY, CDR2 FYNNEI. CDR3 coding DNA: TGTGCCAGCGGCCTGGGACTAGCGGGAGACGGCGAGCAGTACTTC. This sequence encodes CASGLGLAGDGEQYF.

This chain uses TRBV6-1 with TRBJ2-7; D call uncertain. Trimming cost V 3 bases and J 5 bases, with 14 bases left between them. This CDR3 has 14 residues. Germline CDR1 is MNHNS and CDR2 is SASEGT. The CDR3 loop reads CASSDEIGLNEQYV. DNA for the CDR3: TGTGCCAGCAGTGATGAAATAGGGTTAAACGAGCAGTACGTC.

The chain joins TRBV28 to TRBJ2-3; 9 positions agree with TRBD1. Germline V gene lookup returns CDR1 MDHEN and CDR2 SYDVKM. V trimming: 3 bases; J trimming: 1 base; junction bases outside the gene matches: 5. CDR3 length equals 16 residues. CDR3 DNA: TGTGCCAGCAGTTTCCCACAGGGGGCCGGCACAGATACGCAGTATTTT. Translated: CASSFPQGAGTDTQYF.

The chain is built from TRBV28 and TRBJ2-5; 7 bases map to TRBD1. After removal of 4 bases from V and 2 bases from J, the junction contained 7 bases not matched to a gene. The CDR3 consists of 15 residues. Germline-derived CDR1 and CDR2 are MDHEN and SYDVKM. CDR3 region: CASSSPGTAQETQYF. The CDR3 DNA sequence: TGTGCCAGCAGTTCCCCCGGGACAGCACAAGAGACCCAGTACTTC.